This T cell receptor (beta chain) originates from a study of CD8 T cells in Susac syndrome. Random hexamers primed reverse transcription of about 0.45 to 1 ug RNA. TCRdb independently ran MiXCR on the immunoSEQ multiplex PCR reads; one entry per CDR3 protein. The table has just over 150,000 distinct CDR3 sequences, about 95% seen once. This CDR3 is 14 amino acids long. Germline trimming cut 3 bases from V and 4 bases from J; bases unmatched to any gene: 1. The germline V gene encodes CDR1 DFQATT and CDR2 SNEGSKA (reference sequence). The sequence was collected from a human donor with Susac syndrome. The source material was CD4+ T cells from PBMCs. This chain connects TRBV20-1 to TRBJ1-6; TRBD1 aligns across 9 bases. The DNA for the CDR3 is TGCAGTGCTAGGGGACAGGGATATAATTCACCCCTCCACTTT. Translation: CSARGQGYNSPLHF.